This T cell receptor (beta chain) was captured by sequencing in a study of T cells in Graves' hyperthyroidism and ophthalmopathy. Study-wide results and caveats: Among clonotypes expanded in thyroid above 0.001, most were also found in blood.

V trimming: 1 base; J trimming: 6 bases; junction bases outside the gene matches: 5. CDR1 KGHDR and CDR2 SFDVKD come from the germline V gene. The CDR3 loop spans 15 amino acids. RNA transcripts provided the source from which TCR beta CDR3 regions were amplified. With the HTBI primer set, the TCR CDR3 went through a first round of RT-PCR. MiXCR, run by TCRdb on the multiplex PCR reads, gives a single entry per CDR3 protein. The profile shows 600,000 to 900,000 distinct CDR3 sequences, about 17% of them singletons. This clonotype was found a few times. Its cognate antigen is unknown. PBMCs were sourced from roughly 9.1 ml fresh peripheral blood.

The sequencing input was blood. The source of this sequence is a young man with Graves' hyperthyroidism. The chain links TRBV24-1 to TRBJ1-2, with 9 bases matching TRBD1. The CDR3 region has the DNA TGTGCCACCAGTGATTTCGGACAGGGGTTGGATGGCTACACCTTC. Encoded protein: CATSDFGQGLDGYTF.